This TCR beta chain appears in the sequencing data of a study of shared clonotypes between healthy human individuals. The method was immunoSEQ multiplex PCR; TCRdb's version includes in-frame clones alone and lacks a portion of them. The repertoire holds almost 750,000 clones, with 72% as singletons. This CDR3 is 18 amino acids long. The germline gives CDR1 MGHRA, CDR2 YSYEKL. V lost 3 bases and J 0 bases, leaving 18 bases between the germline ends. Notes on the study in general: What rarefaction showed was incomplete sorted-subset sequencing despite large depth. In general, naive subsets displayed greater estimated richness than memory subsets did.

All donors qualified as healthy HIV-negative adults and had experienced no recent acute infections or vaccinations. A remark on this clone: Its antigen is unidentified.

The gene calls are TRBV4-1 and TRBJ2-1; the D gene is possibly TRBD2 (5 bases). The specimen was memory CD4+ T cells sorted from blood. Stated subset: CD45RA-negative fraction. The sequence was collected from a woman in her 30s in good health. The CDR3 sequence: CASSQLTRQPSSYNEQFF. The CDR3 nucleotides are TGCGCCAGCAGCCAGCTTACTAGGCAACCGAGCTCCTACAATGAGCAGTTCTTC.